This T cell receptor beta chain was found in a study of T cells after yellow fever vaccination. CDR1 is MDHEN, CDR2 SYDVKM, per germline. This CDR3 is 15 amino acids long. The V and J ends lost 1 base and 6 bases respectively, with 14 bases between them. The 5'RACE template-switching step produced TCR cDNA and added a universal primer site and UMIs. One entry per CDR3 protein results from TCRdb running MiXCR on the 5' RACE reads. This sample yields approximately 300,000 distinct CDR3 sequences, of which about 10% are seen a single time; 3% to 3.5% belongs to the top ten. The sequence was obtained from a man aged 18 to 29 who received the YFV17D yellow fever vaccine. This chain uses TRBV28 with TRBJ2-3; D possibly corresponds to TRBD1 (5 bases). The sequenced sample was CD4+ T cells sorted from PBMCs, obtained 45 days after the yellow fever booster vaccination. The CDR3 region is CASSLFGAARDTQYF. CDR3 nucleotides: TGTGCCAGCAGTTTATTTGGGGCCGCTCGGGATACGCAGTATTTT.